These 25 T cell receptor beta chains came from one sample sequenced in a study of a mutant IDH1 vaccine in newly diagnosed glioma. No antigen has been identified for these receptors. Time point indicated: week 47, end of study. Vaccination comprised doses that each held 300 ug of mutant IDH1 20-mer peptide, plus topical imiquimod. This table comes from immunoSEQ multiplex PCR, and its TCRdb copy is limited to in-frame clones, with some not included. This table has tens of thousands of clones, roughly four fifths appearing once. Sequencing used PBMCs, obtained from a glioma patient whose treatment included an IDH1 peptide vaccine. These TCRs come from a middle-aged man with glioma.

This clone was observed a single time. The chain links TRBV15 to TRBJ2-7, with 9 bases fitting TRBD1. The CDR3 is made up of 14 amino acids. The V and J ends lost 6 bases and 4 bases, in that order; junction bases with no gene match: 7. In germline, CDR1 is LNHNV, CDR2 YYDKDF (reference sequence). The CDR3 spells CATSSRTGDYEQYF. The CDR3 DNA reads TGTGCCACCAGTAGCCGGACAGGGGATTACGAGCAGTACTTC.

This clone was recorded only once. The J gene is TRBJ1-5, the V gene TRBV19; TRBD1 matches 7 bases. This CDR3 contains 17 residues. With V trimmed by 2 bases and J by 6 bases, 13 bases remained unmatched. Germline V gene data show CDR1 as LNHDA and CDR2 as SQIVND (reference sequence). The DNA of the CDR3 is TGTGCCAGTAGTATATGGCAGGGGGTGGTAAGTCTTCAGCCCCAGCATTTT. It yields the protein CASSIWQGVVSLQPQHF. Full variable domain (remainder filled in from reference TRBV19 and TRBJ1-5): DGGITQSPKYLFRKEGQNVTLSCEQNLNHDAMYWYRQDPGQGLRLIYYSQIVNDFQKGDIAEGYSVSREKKESFPLTVTSAQKNPTAFYLCASSIWQGVVSLQPQHFGDGTRLSIL.

V is TRBV6-5 and J is TRBJ1-6; 7 bases fit TRBD1. Germline-derived CDR1 and CDR2 are MNHEY and SVGAGI. There are 15 residues in the CDR3. V shed 5 bases, J shed 5 bases, and the junction held 6 bases outside the gene matches. CDR3 sequence: CASSTYRGNNSPLHF. The CDR3 bases are TGTGCCAGCAGTACGTACAGGGGAAATAATTCACCCCTCCACTTT.

Concerning this clone itself: An end of the junction differs from the germline gene, which may be a read error. The chain carries TRBV30 and TRBJ2-5, with TRBD2 matching 8 bases. CDR1 GTSNPN and CDR2 SVGIG come from the germline V gene (reference sequence). The CDR3 runs to 16 residues. CDR3 coding DNA: TGTGCCTGGACGGGTAGCGGGGCCCCGTTTAAAGAGTCCCAGTACTTC. Translating it yields CAWTGSGAPFKESQYF. The full variable domain, in which reference TRBV30 and TRBJ2-5 provide the parts outside the CDR3, is SQTIHQWPATLVQPVGSPLSLECTVEGTSNPNLYWYRQAAGRGLQLLFYSVGIGQISSEVPQNLSASRPQDRQFILSSKKLLLSDSGFYLCAWTGSGAPFKESQYFGPGTRLLVL.

The chain recombines TRBV28 with TRBJ1-2, with TRBD1 as a possible D gene (5 bases). This CDR3 region has 17 residues. Germline lookup yields CDR1 MDHEN and CDR2 SYDVKM. Trimming shortened V by 6 bases and J by 4 bases, and 24 bases separated the two germline ends. The DNA for the CDR3 is TGTGCCAGCAGCACCCAGGCGGAAGGGGTCTCCTTCTATGGCTACACCTTC. Its translation is CASSTQAEGVSFYGYTF.

V is TRBV27 and J is TRBJ2-3; tentatively, D is TRBD1 or TRBD2 (5 bases each). There are 15 residues in the CDR3. Germline loops: CDR1 MNHEY, CDR2 SMNVEV (reference sequence). V dropped 6 bases and J dropped 6 bases, with 19 bases sitting between them. The CDR3 reads CASSSSGTNWDTQYF. The CDR3 region has the DNA TGTGCCAGCAGCTCTTCGGGGACCAATTGGGATACGCAGTATTTT.

This clone was counted a single time. V is TRBV6-5 and J is TRBJ2-5; D not certain. CDR3 size: 12 residues. V lost 11 bases and J 2 bases, leaving 12 bases between the germline ends. Germline values: CDR1 MNHEY, CDR2 SVGAGI. CDR3 sequence reads: CAATGWQETQYF. CDR3 in DNA: TGTGCCGCTACCGGGTGGCAAGAGACCCAGTACTTC.

The chain recombines TRBV6-1 with TRBJ1-5, with 7 bases matching TRBD1. The germline V gene encodes CDR1 MNHNS and CDR2 SASEGT. This CDR3 contains 15 residues. V shed 4 bases and J 0 bases; nucleotides not matched to a gene: 3. The CDR3 sequence is CASSGRDSSNQPQHF. DNA of the CDR3: TGTGCCAGCAGTGGCCGGGACAGTAGCAATCAGCCCCAGCATTTT.

The chain couples TRBV27 to TRBJ1-5; D is unresolved. Germline V CDR1 and CDR2: MNHEY, SMNVEV (reference sequence). V lost 5 bases, J lost 4 bases, and 15 bases lay in between. This CDR3 has 15 amino acids. The CDR3 here is CASSIAQEGNQPQHF. The CDR3 DNA reads TGTGCCAGCAGTATAGCTCAAGAAGGGAATCAGCCCCAGCATTTT.

The chain joins TRBV6-5 to TRBJ2-5; the D gene could be TRBD1 or TRBD2 (5 bases each). CDR3 length equals 15 residues. V was pared by 2 bases and J by 7 bases, with 17 bases between. CDR1 and CDR2 from the germline V gene are MNHEY and SVGAGI. The DNA of the CDR3 is TGTGCCAGCAGTTACGCACCCGGGACCGGGTCGACCCAGTACTTC. This codes for CASSYAPGTGSTQYF.

The chain recombines TRBV9 with TRBJ2-2, with D tentatively TRBD2 (6 bases). Trimming took off 6 bases at V and 2 bases at J, with 14 bases between the two ends. Per germline, CDR1 SGDLS and CDR2 YYNGEE. The CDR3 is 15 residues long. The CDR3 DNA reads TGTGCCAGCACGCTGTCGGGAGTAAACACCGGGGAGCTGTTTTTT. Translation gives CASTLSGVNTGELFF.

This clone was detected many times. The chain uses TRBV7-9 and TRBJ2-1; the match to TRBD2 covers 10 bases. The trim removed 5 bases at V and 4 bases at J, leaving 5 bases unmatched. This CDR3 spans 15 amino acids. Germline CDR1 SEHNR, CDR2 FQNEAQ (reference sequence). CDR3 sequence: CASSPSGGTYNEQFF. CDR3 DNA: TGTGCCAGCAGCCCTAGCGGGGGTACTTACAATGAGCAGTTCTTC.

The chain joins TRBV6-1 to TRBJ2-7; tentatively, D is TRBD1 (5 bases). CDR1 is MNHNS, CDR2 SASEGT, per germline. Trimming shortened V by 7 bases and J by 3 bases, and 16 bases separated the two germline ends. CDR3 length: 14 residues. The CDR3 protein is CASTPSRVGYEQYF. For the CDR3, the DNA is TGTGCCAGCACCCCGTCCAGGGTGGGCTACGAGCAGTACTTC.

CDR3 sequence: CASSQETGGSFSGNTIYF. CDR3 nucleotide sequence: TGCGCCAGCAGCCAAGAAACAGGGGGATCCTTCTCTGGAAACACCATATATTTT. J is TRBJ1-3 and V is TRBV4-3, with 8 bases lining up with TRBD1. J gave up 0 bases and V 0 bases, and 7 bases lay outside the gene matches. Germline values: CDR1 LGHNA, CDR2 YSLEER. CDR3 length equals 18 residues.

The chain has TRBV5-5 and TRBJ1-2, with 9 bases identical to TRBD1. The CDR3 totals 13 residues. CDR1 and CDR2 from the germline V gene are SGHKS and YYEKEE (reference sequence). V gave up 5 bases and J gave up 5 bases; unmatched junction bases: 4. CDR3 region: CASSQGQGYGYTF. DNA for the CDR3: TGTGCCAGCAGTCAGGGACAGGGTTATGGCTACACCTTC.

The chain joins TRBV19 to TRBJ1-4; D may be TRBD1 (6 bases). Germline V CDR1 and CDR2: LNHDA, SQIVND (reference sequence). The CDR3 sequence is 16 residues long. V was clipped by 3 bases and J by 7 bases, with 18 bases between them. The CDR3 here is CASSIPPWGGGEKLFF. Written as DNA, the CDR3 is TGTGCCAGTAGTATCCCCCCGTGGGGGGGCGGTGAAAAACTGTTTTTT. Variable domain in full (rest from reference TRBV19 and TRBJ1-4): DGGITQSPKYLFRKEGQNVTLSCEQNLNHDAMYWYRQDPGQGLRLIYYSQIVNDFQKGDIAEGYSVSREKKESFPLTVTSAQKNPTAFYLCASSIPPWGGGEKLFFGSGTQLSVL.

This rearrangement joins TRBV2 to TRBJ2-3, with D uncertain. Germline values: CDR1 SNHLY, CDR2 FYNNEI. V lost 3 bases and J 2 bases, leaving 6 bases between the germline ends. The CDR3 spans 13 residues. CDR3 region: CASSEQITDTQYF. The DNA of the CDR3 is TGTGCCAGCAGTGAGCAGATCACAGATACGCAGTATTTT.

This clone was detected only a few times. The V and J genes are TRBV30 and TRBJ1-4; TRBD1 is a possible D gene (5 bases). The germline V and J ends were trimmed by 1 base and 4 bases, with 7 bases remaining between them. Germline assignment: CDR1 GTSNPN and CDR2 SVGIG (reference sequence). There are 13 residues in the CDR3. This CDR3 is CAWSGQSNEKLFF. The CDR3 DNA follows: TGTGCCTGGAGTGGACAGAGTAATGAAAAACTGTTTTTT.

This clone was found a few times. This chain connects TRBV27 to TRBJ2-7, with D perhaps TRBD1 (5 bases). Trimming took off 6 bases at V and 0 bases at J, with 9 bases between the two ends. Germline V gene lookup returns CDR1 MNHEY and CDR2 SMNVEV (reference sequence). The CDR3 covers 13 residues. The CDR3 DNA follows: TGTGCCAGCAGGCTAGACAGCTCCTACGAGCAGTACTTC. It encodes CASRLDSSYEQYF.

This chain links TRBV6-6 with TRBJ2-3; no reliable D call. Germline CDR1 is MNHNY and CDR2 is SVGAGI (reference sequence). The CDR3 extends over 11 amino acids. Trimming shortened V by 7 bases and J by 5 bases, and 7 bases separated the two germline ends. CDR3: CASKLGDTQYF. CDR3 sequence (DNA): TGTGCCAGCAAGTTGGGAGATACGCAGTATTTT.

J is TRBJ1-4 and V is TRBV7-9, with D perhaps TRBD1 (5 bases). The CDR3 length is 15 residues. V was trimmed by 5 bases and J by 8 bases, leaving 18 bases between them. Germline V gene sequence: CDR1 SEHNR, CDR2 FQNEAQ (reference sequence). CDR3 in amino acids: CASSPDPGSWEKLFF. The CDR3 DNA reads as TGTGCCAGCAGCCCAGACCCAGGGTCGTGGGAAAAACTGTTTTTT.

This clone came up once. The J gene is TRBJ2-1, the V gene TRBV5-1; 13 bases map to TRBD2. Germline V lookup: CDR1 SGHRS, CDR2 YFSETQ. This CDR3 region has 15 residues. After removal of 2 bases from V and 8 bases from J, the junction contained 4 bases not matched to a gene. CDR3 bases: TGCGCCAGCAGCTTCAGACTAGCGGGGGGCCATGAGCAGTTCTTC. The encoded protein is CASSFRLAGGHEQFF.

This clone is a singleton in its sample. The chain joins TRBV11-2 to TRBJ1-6; D might be TRBD1 (5 bases). The V gene lost 6 bases and the J gene lost 0 bases, with 15 bases spanning the gap. The germline V gene encodes CDR1 SGHAT and CDR2 FQNNGV. This CDR3 is 17 amino acids long. CDR3 protein: CASSWDRRSSYNSPLHF. CDR3 nucleotide sequence: TGTGCCAGCAGTTGGGACCGAAGGAGCTCCTATAATTCACCCCTCCACTTT. The whole variable domain, remainder taken from reference TRBV11-2 and TRBJ1-6, is EAGVAQSPRYKIIEKRQSVAFWCNPISGHATLYWYQQILGQGPKLLIQFQNNGVVDDSQLPKDRFSAERLKGVDSTLKIQPAKLEDSAVYLCASSWDRRSSYNSPLHFGNGTRLTVT.

This chain joins TRBV6-6 and TRBJ1-5; D not certain. V lost 9 bases and J 6 bases, leaving 6 bases between the germline ends. The CDR3 contains 10 residues. Germline assignment: CDR1 MNHNY and CDR2 SVGAGI (reference sequence). CDR3 loop: CASSTQPQHF. In nucleotides, the CDR3 is TGTGCCAGTTCAACTCAGCCCCAGCATTTT.

The chain joins TRBV11-2 to TRBJ2-7, with a possible D match to TRBD1 (5 bases). V lost 4 bases to trimming and J lost 6 bases, with 22 bases between them. Germline lookup yields CDR1 SGHAT and CDR2 FQNNGV. This CDR3 contains 16 residues. The CDR3 nucleotides read TGTGCCAGCAGCTCCTCTGATGGGCAGGGTAATCGCGAGCAGTACTTC. The encoded protein is CASSSSDGQGNREQYF.